A single sample is the source of the 26 T cell receptor beta chains below, sequenced in a study of shared clonotypes between healthy human individuals. TCRdb keeps only in-frame clones here, not all; method: immunoSEQ multiplex PCR. Of about 2.5 million clones listed, less than 95% are singletons. Input material: naive CD4+ T cells from PBMCs. Regarding subset: CD45RA+ positively selected. Every receptor here comes from a man aged 18 to 30 in good health. Some clones in this sample may be carry-over from other donors' samples.

The chain couples TRBV28 to TRBJ2-7; D is perhaps TRBD2 (5 bases). Germline CDR1 is MDHEN and CDR2 is SYDVKM. This CDR3 comprises 16 residues. V gave up 5 bases and J gave up 3 bases, with 20 bases separating them. The CDR3 loop reads CASSLPMGKGGYEQYF. In DNA, the CDR3 is TGTGCCAGCAGTCTCCCTATGGGAAAAGGAGGCTACGAGCAGTACTTC.

The chain links TRBV5-6 to TRBJ1-2; D gene unclear. CDR1 and CDR2 (germline): SGHDT, YYEEEE. CDR3 length: 14 amino acids. V was pared by 0 bases and J by 1 base, with 7 bases between. CDR3 nucleotide sequence: TGTGCCAGCAGCTTGGTTCTGAGTAACTATGGCTACACCTTC. Amino acids: CASSLVLSNYGYTF. The whole variable domain, filled in from reference TRBV5-6 and TRBJ1-2, reads DAGVTQSPTHLIKTRGQQVTLRCSPKSGHDTVSWYQQALGQGPQFIFQYYEEEERQRGNFPDRFSGHQFPNYSSELNVNALLLGDSALYLCASSLVLSNYGYTFGSGTRLTVV.

V and J are TRBV19 and TRBJ2-2; TRBD1 matches 7 bases. CDR1 is LNHDA, CDR2 SQIVND, per germline (reference sequence). The CDR3 has 15 residues. Germline trimming cut 4 bases from V and 2 bases from J; bases unmatched to any gene: 4. The CDR3 region is CASSKGTANTGELFF. CDR3 coding DNA: TGTGCCAGTAGTAAAGGGACAGCAAACACCGGGGAGCTGTTTTTT.

Notes on this clone: Other DNA sequences within the sample encode an identical CDR3. CDR3 DNA sequence: TGTGCCAGCTCACCACCCCCGGGAGGGCTTAATGAGCAGTTCTTC. Protein product: CASSPPPGGLNEQFF. The chain has TRBV18 and TRBJ2-1, with 8 nucleotides matching TRBD2. CDR1 and CDR2 from the germline V gene are KGHSH and LQKENI. V gave up 0 bases and J gave up 7 bases; unmatched junction bases: 5. This CDR3 spans 15 amino acids.

This rearrangement joins TRBV2 to TRBJ1-2; D not certain. Germline-derived CDR1 and CDR2 are SNHLY and FYNNEI. Trimming removed 6 bases at V and 4 bases at J, with 18 bases between. The CDR3 totals 15 residues. CDR3 region: CASRHGPDVPYGYTF. CDR3 nucleotides: TGTGCCAGCAGGCATGGCCCGGACGTCCCCTATGGCTACACCTTC.

V usage is TRBV7-7 and J usage is TRBJ1-2; TRBD1 might be the D (6 bases). This CDR3 comprises 17 residues. Germline loops: CDR1 SSHAT, CDR2 FNYEAQ (reference sequence). V was clipped by 2 bases and J by 5 bases, with 21 bases between them. This CDR3 is CASSLFRGVSPWYGYTF. For the CDR3, the DNA is TGTGCCAGCAGCTTATTCAGGGGAGTATCACCTTGGTATGGCTACACCTTC. The variable domain in full, with the rest retrieved from reference TRBV7-7 and TRBJ1-2, is GAGVSQSPRYKVTKRGQDVTLRCDPISSHATLYWYQQALGQGPEFLTYFNYEAQPDKSGLPSDRFSAERPEGSISTLTIQRTEQRDSAMYRCASSLFRGVSPWYGYTFGSGTRLTVV.

This clone showed up just once. Different DNA sequences within this sample yield the same CDR3. The V gene is TRBV7-9, the J gene TRBJ2-3, with D unresolved. V gave up 5 bases and J gave up 3 bases, with 6 bases separating them. Germline CDR1 reads SEHNR; CDR2 reads FQNEAQ (reference sequence). CDR3 size: 12 residues. The CDR3 region has the DNA TGTGCCAGCAGCCCACAAACAGATACGCAGTATTTT. Its protein product is CASSPQTDTQYF.

This chain connects TRBV19 to TRBJ2-6; 8 bases line up with TRBD1. Germline V lookup: CDR1 LNHDA, CDR2 SQIVND (reference sequence). CDR3 length equals 15 residues. After removal of 5 bases from V and 4 bases from J, the junction contained 4 bases not matched to a gene. CDR3 protein: CASSADRAGANVLTF. The CDR3 coding sequence is TGTGCCAGTAGTGCGGACAGGGCCGGGGCCAACGTCCTGACTTTC.

This chain joins TRBV12-5 and TRBJ2-2, with D perhaps matching TRBD2 (5 bases). The CDR3 is 16 residues long. Germline-derived CDR1 and CDR2 are LGHNT and FRNRAP. The V end lost 7 bases, the J end lost 0 bases, and 15 bases lay between the germline ends. CDR3 nucleotide sequence: TGTGCTAGTGCCCTGCGGCTAGCAGCGAACACCGGGGAGCTGTTTTTT. This gives the protein CASALRLAANTGELFF.

CDR3 protein: CASSYSTGGDYGYTF. In nucleotides, the CDR3 is TGTGCCAGCAGTTACTCGACAGGGGGCGACTATGGCTACACCTTC. The chain combines TRBV6-5 with TRBJ1-2; 10 bases map to TRBD1. V trimming: 0 bases; J trimming: 3 bases; junction bases outside the gene matches: 1. The V gene's germline CDR1 is MNHEY and CDR2 SVGAGI. This CDR3 is built from 15 residues.

This chain uses TRBV21-1 with TRBJ2-2. TRBV21-1 is a documented pseudogene. The CDR3 loop spans 16 amino acids. The CDR3: CASSKEDPVNTGELFF. The CDR3, as DNA: TGTGCCAGCAGCAAAGAGGACCCAGTGAACACCGGGGAGCTGTTTTTT.

Worth noting for this clone: A read error may account for a junction end that differs from germline. The gene calls are TRBV5-1 and TRBJ2-1; 10 bases are a match to TRBD2. CDR1 SGHRS and CDR2 YFSETQ come from the germline V gene. The CDR3 totals 15 residues. CDR3 loop: CASSEGLAAYNEQFF. CDR3 bases: TGCGCCAGCAGCGAAGGACTAGCGGCCTATAATGAGCAGTTCTTC.

CDR3 in amino acids: CASSGGPRSSDTQYF. The CDR3 DNA is TGTGCCAGCAGCGGAGGGCCCCGATCCTCAGATACGCAGTATTTT. The chain has TRBV5-5 and TRBJ2-3, with D maybe TRBD2 (6 bases). The CDR3 is made up of 15 amino acids. V lost 4 bases and J lost 4, with 16 bases in between. CDR1 is SGHKS, CDR2 YYEKEE, per germline (reference sequence). Filled out from reference TRBV5-5 and TRBJ2-3, the complete variable domain reads DAGVTQSPTHLIKTRGQQVTLRCSPISGHKSVSWYQQVLGQGPQFIFQYYEKEERGRGNFPDRFSARQFPNYSSELNVNALLLGDSALYLCASSGGPRSSDTQYFGPGTRLTVL.

The gene calls are TRBV5-1 and TRBJ1-2; D not certain. The CDR3 covers 15 residues. The germline gives CDR1 SGHRS, CDR2 YFSETQ. V was shortened by 2 bases and J by 4 bases, with 15 bases between the two germline ends. CDR3 loop: CASSLLDHPAYGYTF. The CDR3 DNA sequence: TGCGCCAGCAGCTTATTAGACCACCCGGCCTATGGCTACACCTTC.

The chain links TRBV11-3 to TRBJ2-7; D might be TRBD2 (6 bases). Per germline, CDR1 SGHNT and CDR2 YENEEA. V lost 3 bases to trimming and J lost 4 bases, with 10 bases between them. CDR3 length equals 13 residues. CDR3 region: CASSFLRGYEQYF. In nucleotides, the CDR3 is TGTGCCAGCAGCTTTCTGCGGGGATACGAGCAGTACTTC.

The genes are TRBV21-1 and TRBJ2-7; TRBD2, the table's D call, lacks a check against the DNA. TRBV21-1 is a pseudogene segment. There are 15 residues in the CDR3. Here the CDR3 DNA reads TGTGCCAGCGCCTGGGGCGGGAGGGCCGGGTACGAGCAGTACTTC. Its translation is CASAWGGRAGYEQYF.

J is TRBJ2-7 and V is TRBV19, with a weak D call TRBD1 (6 bases). The V end was cut by 5 bases, the J end by 7 bases, with 12 bases between. CDR1 is LNHDA, CDR2 SQIVND, per germline (reference sequence). The CDR3 extends over 12 amino acids. The CDR3 nucleotides read TGTGCCAGTAGTTATAGCACAGGGGAGCAGTACTTC. Protein: CASSYSTGEQYF.

The chain carries TRBV5-1 and TRBJ2-7, with TRBD1 matching 8 bases. From germline, CDR1 is SGHRS and CDR2 YFSETQ. The ends lost 4 bases at V and 1 base at J; junction bases unmatched: 4. The CDR3 has 14 residues. The CDR3 sequence is CASSLRDRSYEQYF. As DNA, the CDR3 is TGCGCCAGCAGCCTCCGGGACAGGTCCTACGAGCAGTACTTC.

This clone was recorded once. This rearrangement joins TRBV7-9 to TRBJ2-3, with 11 bases that match TRBD2. Trimming at V came to 8 bases and at J to 7 bases, leaving 11 bases not matched to a gene. The germline V gene has CDR1 SEHNR and CDR2 FQNEAQ (reference sequence). This CDR3 has 15 residues. The DNA of the CDR3 is TGTGCCAGCCAACCGGAACTAGCGGGAGAGAATACGCAGTATTTT. It translates to CASQPELAGENTQYF.

The chain combines TRBV19 with TRBJ2-3, with a possible D match to TRBD2 (6 bases). CDR3 length: 12 residues. Germline V CDR1 and CDR2: LNHDA, SQIVND (reference sequence). Trimming pared 3 bases from V and 10 bases from J, leaving 11 bases between. CDR3: CASSILGGPQYF. DNA for the CDR3: TGTGCCAGTAGTATTCTGGGGGGTCCGCAGTATTTT. The full variable domain, in which reference TRBV19 and TRBJ2-3 provide the parts outside the CDR3, is DGGITQSPKYLFRKEGQNVTLSCEQNLNHDAMYWYRQDPGQGLRLIYYSQIVNDFQKGDIAEGYSVSREKKESFPLTVTSAQKNPTAFYLCASSILGGPQYFGPGTRLTVL.

The V call is TRBV29-1, the J call TRBJ2-7; 9 positions match TRBD1. The CDR3 runs 13 residues. Germline CDR1 is SQVTM and CDR2 is ANQGSEA. J was trimmed by 5 bases and V by 5 bases; bases with no gene match: 7. Here the CDR3 DNA reads TGCAGCGTTCGCCGGGACAGGGAGGACGAGCAGTACTTC. Translation gives CSVRRDREDEQYF.

V is TRBV11-3 and J is TRBJ2-2; D gene uncertain. Germline V gives CDR1 SGHNT, CDR2 YENEEA. V was trimmed by 2 bases and J by 3 bases, leaving 16 bases between them. The CDR3 has 17 residues. CDR3 protein: CASSLSLGRSYTGELFF. The CDR3 bases are TGTGCCAGCAGCTTAAGTTTAGGCAGGTCCTACACCGGGGAGCTGTTTTTT.

The chain has TRBV7-6 and TRBJ2-1; 10 bases are a match to TRBD2. Per germline, CDR1 SGHVS and CDR2 FNYEAQ. The junction had 9 bases not matched to a gene; V was cut back by 0 bases and J by 4 bases. The CDR3 loop spans 18 amino acids. As DNA, the CDR3 is TGTGCCAGCAGCTTAGCGCTAACTAGCGGGGAGTGGTACAATGAGCAGTTCTTC. Its translation: CASSLALTSGEWYNEQFF.

The sample holds one count of this clone. The CDR3 sequence: CASSLDSQGNEKLFF. The CDR3 DNA reads as TGCGCCAGCAGCTTGGACTCCCAAGGGAACGAAAAACTGTTTTTT. The chain recombines TRBV5-1 with TRBJ1-4; D is undetermined. Trimming stripped 0 bases from V and 8 bases from J, with 14 bases between. This CDR3 is built from 15 residues. Germline V gives CDR1 SGHRS, CDR2 YFSETQ.

This chain joins TRBV29-1 and TRBJ2-1; 7 bases fit TRBD2. V lost 2 bases, J lost 4 bases, and 11 bases stayed unmatched. The CDR3 runs 16 residues. The germline V gene encodes CDR1 SQVTM and CDR2 ANQGSEA. The CDR3 reads CSVESSLAETYNEQFF. CDR3 DNA: TGCAGCGTTGAATCTAGCCTAGCGGAAACATACAATGAGCAGTTCTTC.

V usage is TRBV10-2 and J usage is TRBJ2-7, with D hard to call. The germline V gene has CDR1 WSHSY and CDR2 SAAADI. The CDR3 runs 13 residues. V was cut by 1 base and J by 7 bases, with 11 bases left in between. The CDR3 DNA reads as TGCGCCAGCAGTGAGTATGAGCGTGAGGAGCAGTACTTC. It is translated as CASSEYEREEQYF.